The TCR beta chain under discussion was sequenced for a study of T cells in Graves' hyperthyroidism and ophthalmopathy. Study results and caveats: Most thyroid clonotypes expanded above 0.001 appeared in blood too.

The CDR3 regions of TCR beta were amplified from RNA transcripts. With the HTBI primer set, the TCR CDR3 went through a first round of RT-PCR. TCRdb analysed the multiplex PCR reads with MiXCR anew, one entry per CDR3 protein. The sample comprises hundreds of thousands of distinct CDR3 sequences, 13% to 15% of which are singletons, and roughly 10% rests with the top ten. This clonotype was recorded many times. Antigen: not known. Material: blood. The origin of this receptor is a woman younger than 35 with Graves' hyperthyroidism.

The CDR3 here is CASSYSQRGTQYF. Written as DNA, the CDR3 is TGTGCCAGCAGTTACTCGCAGAGGGGGACCCAGTACTTC. The rearrangement joins TRBV6-5 to TRBJ2-5, with D tentatively TRBD1 or TRBD2 (5 bases each). Trimming took off 0 bases at V and 7 bases at J, with 9 bases between the two ends. From germline, CDR1 is MNHEY and CDR2 SVGAGI. The CDR3 runs 13 residues.